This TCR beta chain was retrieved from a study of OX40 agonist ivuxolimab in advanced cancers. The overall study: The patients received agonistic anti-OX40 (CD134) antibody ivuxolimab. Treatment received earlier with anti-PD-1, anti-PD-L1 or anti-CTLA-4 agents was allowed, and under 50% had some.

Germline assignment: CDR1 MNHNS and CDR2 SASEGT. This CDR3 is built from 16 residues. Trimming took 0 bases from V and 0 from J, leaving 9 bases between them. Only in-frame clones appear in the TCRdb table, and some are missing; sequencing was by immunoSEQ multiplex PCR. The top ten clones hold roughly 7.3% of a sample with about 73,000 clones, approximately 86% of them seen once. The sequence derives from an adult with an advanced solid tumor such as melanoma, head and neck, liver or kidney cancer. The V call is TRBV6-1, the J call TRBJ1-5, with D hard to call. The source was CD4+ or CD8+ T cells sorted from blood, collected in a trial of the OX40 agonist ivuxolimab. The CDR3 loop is CASSEADGFSNQPQHF. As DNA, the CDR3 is TGTGCCAGCAGTGAAGCGGACGGTTTTAGCAATCAGCCCCAGCATTTT.